Listed here are 17 T cell receptor beta chains from one sample, sequenced in a study of T-cell reconstitution after alpha-beta-depleted transplantation in children. Unique molecular identifiers were built into the TCRbeta library. One entry per CDR3 protein results from TCRdb running MiXCR on the PCR reads. The data show 600,000 to 700,000 distinct CDR3 sequences, 16% seen once. The sample in question was PBMCs from the stem cell graft donor, obtained from the stem cell graft. The receptors stem from a human donor who donated a stem cell graft to a child with acute myeloid leukemia.

This clonotype was detected a few times. The V call is TRBV13, the J call TRBJ2-1; TRBD1 aligns across 7 bases. Per germline, CDR1 PRHDT and CDR2 FYEKMQ (reference sequence). Trimming at V came to 3 bases and at J to 0 bases, leaving 5 bases not matched to a gene. This CDR3 region has 16 residues. Here the CDR3 reads CASSFGTASSYNEQFF. The CDR3 bases are TGTGCCAGCAGCTTCGGGACAGCGAGCTCCTACAATGAGCAGTTCTTC.

Concerning this clonotype itself: A single base separates this from a much larger clone, so it may be a read error. V is TRBV27 and J is TRBJ2-1; 7 bases map to TRBD1. J lost 3 bases, V lost 6 bases, and 8 bases had no gene match. This CDR3 is built from 15 residues. From germline, CDR1 is MNHEY and CDR2 SMNVEV (reference sequence). Written as DNA, the CDR3 is TGTGCCAGCAGAGGGGGCAGGGGTGACTACAATGAGCAGTTCTTC. As protein: CASRGGRGDYNEQFF.

There are many counts of this clonotype. V usage is TRBV5-1 and J usage is TRBJ2-7; 7 bases agree with TRBD1. V shed 3 bases, J shed 5 bases, and the junction held 8 bases outside the gene matches. CDR3 length equals 14 residues. The germline V gene has CDR1 SGHRS and CDR2 YFSETQ. Here the CDR3 reads CASSSPGQINEQYF. The CDR3 DNA follows: TGCGCCAGCAGCTCACCGGGACAGATAAACGAGCAGTACTTC.

This clonotype has a count of ten or more. This rearrangement joins TRBV20-1 to TRBJ1-5; D not resolved. Trimming pared 5 bases from V and 7 bases from J, leaving 12 bases between. The germline V gene encodes CDR1 DFQATT and CDR2 SNEGSKA (reference sequence). This CDR3 region has 12 residues. The CDR3 DNA is TGCAGTGCTCGACCCGCGGGACAGCCCCAGCATTTT. Protein sequence: CSARPAGQPQHF.

This clonotype has a handful of counts. The CDR3 DNA reads as TGCAGCGCTTCCTTGCCCGGGACAGGGTCCTACAATGAGCAGTTCTTC. It is translated as CSASLPGTGSYNEQFF. The chain combines TRBV29-1 with TRBJ2-1; 9 bases are a match to TRBD1. Germline CDR1 reads SQVTM; CDR2 reads ANQGSEA. There are 16 residues in the CDR3. V lost 7 bases, J lost 1 base, and 11 bases stayed unmatched.

This sequence joins TRBV5-1 and TRBJ1-1; D perhaps matches TRBD1 (5 bases). Germline lookup yields CDR1 SGHRS and CDR2 YFSETQ. The V and J ends lost 4 bases and 0 bases respectively, with 13 bases between them. CDR3 length equals 15 residues. The CDR3 nucleotides are TGCGCCAGCAGCCTAGGACACCTCATGAACACTGAAGCTTTCTTT. Translated, it gives CASSLGHLMNTEAFF.

The J gene is TRBJ2-7, the V gene TRBV2; 7 bases are a match to TRBD1. Germline values: CDR1 SNHLY, CDR2 FYNNEI. The ends lost 1 base at V and 5 bases at J; junction bases unmatched: 11. The CDR3 covers 16 residues. The CDR3: CASSEVGHTGVHEQYV. CDR3 coding DNA: TGTGCCAGCAGTGAAGTGGGGCACACAGGGGTCCACGAGCAGTACGTC.

This clonotype was observed many times. This chain connects TRBV20-1 to TRBJ2-6; TRBD1 is a possible D gene (6 bases). The CDR3 sequence is 12 residues long. The V gene's germline CDR1 is DFQATT and CDR2 SNEGSKA (reference sequence). Deletions cut 8 bases from V and 4 bases from J, with 9 bases between. Here the CDR3 DNA reads TGCAGTACAGGGACGGGGGCCAACGTCCTGACTTTC. Translated: CSTGTGANVLTF.

The CDR3 is CASSPARSGYTF. The CDR3 coding sequence is TGTGCCAGCAGTCCAGCAAGGAGCGGCTACACCTTC. The chain is built from TRBV12-3 or TRBV12-4 and TRBJ1-2; D not certain. The CDR3 length is 12 residues. V gave up 5 bases and J gave up 8 bases, with 12 bases separating them.

This clonotype was observed a handful of times. The chain carries TRBV7-2 and TRBJ2-7; possible D gene TRBD2, 7 bases. The CDR3 covers 15 residues. Per the germline V gene, CDR1 is SGHTA and CDR2 is FQGNSA. V gave up 2 bases and J gave up 5 bases, with 16 bases separating them. CDR3 nucleotides: TGTGCCAGCAGCTTAAGGTGGGGGGGGCTCAACGAGCAGTACTTC. The encoded protein is CASSLRWGGLNEQYF.

The sample holds many counts of this clonotype. CDR3 region: CASSPLGRGAYNEQFF. For the CDR3, the DNA is TGTGCCAGCAGCCCACTCGGTCGGGGCGCTTACAATGAGCAGTTCTTC. The chain recombines TRBV12-3 or TRBV12-4 with TRBJ2-1, with D possibly being TRBD1 or TRBD2 (5 bases each). Deletions cut 6 bases from V and 4 bases from J, with 19 bases between. The CDR3 is 16 residues long.

This clonotype has only a few counts. The chain joins TRBV11-2 to TRBJ2-6, with a tentative D call TRBD2 (6 bases). The CDR3 is 18 amino acids. The germline CDR1 and CDR2 sequences are SGHAT and FQNNGV. V lost 2 bases, J lost 1 base, and 15 bases lay in between. The CDR3 sequence is CASSLRGTAQSGANVLTF. Written as DNA, the CDR3 is TGTGCCAGCAGCTTACGGGGGACGGCCCAATCTGGGGCCAACGTCCTGACTTTC.

V and J are TRBV10-3 and TRBJ1-3; D is unclear. The V gene's germline CDR1 is ENHRY and CDR2 SYGVKD. The CDR3 consists of 12 residues. The V end was cut by 3 bases, the J end by 7 bases, with 7 bases between. DNA of the CDR3: TGTGCCATCAGTGAAGTCGGCAACACCATATATTTT. It encodes CAISEVGNTIYF.

Comment on this clonotype: The missing conserved phenylalanine or tryptophan at the end of this CDR3 makes a read error likely. V gene TRBV4-1 combines with J gene TRBJ2-7; D remains ambiguous. Between the trimmed V and J ends, which lost 2 bases and 4 bases, there was a span of 9 bases. The CDR3 is 13 amino acids. The V gene's germline CDR1 is MGHRA and CDR2 YSYEKL. Here the CDR3 reads CASSQTMGYEQYA. CDR3 in DNA: TGCGCCAGCAGCCAAACTATGGGGTACGAGCAGTACGCC.

This clonotype was seen more than once but under ten times. A much larger clone lies one base from this, so it may be a read error. The rearrangement links TRBV12-3 or TRBV12-4 to TRBJ1-5; no clear D gene. CDR3 length equals 14 residues. V lost 5 bases to trimming and J lost 2 bases, with 10 bases between them. CDR3: CASSEQRGNQPQHF. CDR3 coding DNA: TGTGCCAGCAGTGAACAGAGGGGCAATCAGCCCCAGCATTTT.

To note about this clonotype: A read error is possible here, since a much larger clone lies one base away. The rearrangement links TRBV20-1 to TRBJ1-5; no clear D gene. This CDR3 contains 15 residues. Germline V CDR1 and CDR2: DFQATT, SNEGSKA (reference sequence). CDR3 DNA sequence: TGCTGTGCTAGAGATAGCGGAGTGGGCAATCAGCCCCAGCATTTT. This codes for CCARDSGVGNQPQHF.

Worth noting for this clonotype: A much larger clone lies one base from this, so it may be a read error. The gene calls are TRBV7-9 and TRBJ1-2; 11 bases match TRBD1. V lost 1 base and J lost 7; bases outside the gene matches: 2. Per the germline V gene, CDR1 is SEHNR and CDR2 is FQNEAQ (reference sequence). There are 14 residues in the CDR3. The CDR3 DNA reads TGTGCCAGCAGCTTAGGGACAGGGGGCTTTGGCTACACCTTC. Translated, it gives CASSLGTGGFGYTF.